Sequencing of this TCR beta chain was carried out in a study of cytomegalovirus exposure and HLA in healthy donors (dated by TCRdb to between 2016 and 2019). General notes on the study: An earlier analysis of roughly 500 of the donors reported about 250 Gb of sequence data and 100 million to 130 million unique TCR beta sequences from about 200 million T cells. Donor age, sex, ethnicity and CMV serostatus were compiled alongside the repertoire data. The study was designed to test whether signatures of past pathogen exposure could be identified by cataloging public T cell receptors. High-throughput TCR immunosequencing, statistical association of individual TCRs with disease status, and machine learning were combined to predict cytomegalovirus infection status. Using immunosequencing, the study profiled T cell repertoires from 500 to 800 subjects and related those repertoires to cytomegalovirus serostatus. In addition to the first cohort of approximately 650 subjects, a separate validation cohort of 120 different subjects was used. All discovery cohort repertoires had been generated using a single sequencing platform. A later genetic analysis used genome-wide SNP genotypes for 398 of the 666 donors, treating that subset as a discovery cohort. To decide whether each TCR beta V gene segment behaved as functional or pseudogenic, an earlier analysis of some 570 of the donors relied on high-throughput TCR beta sequencing. Because of strong linkage in the cohort, 4 to 6 DR-DQ haplotypes were treated as single units for association and clustering. Approximately 310 gigabases of sequencing data and 70 million to 85 million unique TCR sequences were included in an early release covering about 700 HLA-typed donors. HLA typing included class I and class II loci at four-digit resolution. Typing coverage differed by locus: A, B, C, DRB1 and DQB1 were typed in roughly 620-630 donors, DQA1 in 522, DPA1 in some 570, and DPB1 in around 440. To study patterns of TCR occurrence, a later analysis re-analyzed previously published TCR beta repertoires from hundreds of donors and added high-resolution HLA genotyping. On average, approximately 250,000 unique TCR beta nucleotide sequences were sequenced per donor among 398 genotyped donors of the cohort, with roughly 18% of those sequences being non-productive. Of the roughly 390 genotyped donors, around 81% fell in the genetic ancestry cluster associated with self-reported Caucasian donors. The later analysis used no new phenotypic data to find candidate immune exposures, relying instead on TCR beta sequences and their occurrence across donors.

The cohort comprised 710 or so healthy bone marrow donors. At the time of sampling, every cohort member was nominally healthy, though immune exposures that went unrecorded were likely present. The donor tested CMV seropositive and was one of the 289 seropositive cohort members. Every donor gave a peripheral blood sample, and the peripheral blood mononuclear cells from that sample were used for TCR beta sequencing. The Qiagen DNeasy Blood Extraction Kit was used to extract genomic DNA from the blood cell samples. The library was produced with the immunoSEQ multiplex PCR assay. The multiplex PCR relied on a mix of 60 forward primers for TCR Vbeta segments and 13 reverse primers for TCR Jbeta segments. The CDR3 region of rearranged TCR beta genes was amplified from genomic DNA by a multiplex PCR assay. The Illumina HiSeq System was used to sequence the amplified TCR beta libraries as 87-base-pair reads. As for how the authors treated the data: Across the roughly 670 repertoires, a later analysis counted around 80 million unique TCR beta chains, roughly 11 million of which were shared by at least two donors. Raw reads were error-corrected and collapsed into unique sequences by a nearest-neighbor algorithm in which closely related sequences were merged to remove PCR and sequencing errors. To assign V, D and J gene segments, CDR3 sequences were aligned to IMGT reference sequences. Each retained sequence needed at least a six-nucleotide match to both a V gene segment and a J gene segment. Rearrangements were called productive when the CDR3 lacked stop codons and stayed in frame with V and J; all others were non-productive. CDR3 was defined by IMGT convention, running from the second conserved V-encoded cysteine to the conserved J-encoded phenylalanine. In an earlier analysis of some 550 of the donors, sequences lacking an unambiguous match to a single V gene segment were excluded. In an earlier analysis of several hundred of the donors, V segments were called functional above 56.7% productive rearrangements and were called segregating when the between-donor standard deviation exceeded 5%. A statistical classification framework was built for diagnosing cytomegalovirus status from the catalog of TCR beta chain sequences. A later analysis assigned V and J genes by comparing TCR nucleotide sequences with IMGT/GENE-DB human TR gene sequences. Using the TCRdist pipeline, a later analysis assigned CDR3 sequences along with most-parsimonious VDJ recombination scenarios. In a later analysis, each TCR beta chain was defined by its CDR3 amino acid sequence together with its V-gene family, and reads without a unique V-gene family were excluded. In a later analysis, a few hundred highly shared, low-generation-probability nucleotide sequences were removed to address suspected cross-contamination and a sequencing artifact. In a later analysis, a clonal expansion index was calculated for each public chain from normalized within-repertoire ranks of inferred template counts. In a later analysis, generation probabilities were computed using a VDJ recombination model fitted to out-of-frame rearrangements, and the results were checked against IGoR. In a later analysis, TCR-TCR, TCR-HLA and TCR-CMV co-occurrence was scored with hypergeometric tests, and a repertoire-size bias correction was applied to TCR pairs. A later analysis estimated false discovery rates by permuting HLA or CMV assignments 20 times. In a later analysis, co-occurring TCRs were grouped using DBSCAN, and TCRdist sequence similarity was added for clustering within HLA-allele-positive subsets. Repertoires with fewer than 30,000 or more than 120,000 public chains, plus five repertoires with anomalous nucleotide sharing, were excluded from co-occurrence clustering. Sourced from immuneACCESS, this table was stored by TCRdb with only in-frame sequences that have V and J called. A share of the clones is absent; for the studies checked, an unresolved V gene accounts for under half, and the remainder has no known explanation. The D gene and trimming were derived from the DNA, and the V and J assignments and clone size from that table. Present in this sample are some 140,000 clones, about three quarters of which were seen just once. The ten top clones hold 1% to 1.5% of the sample.

The full study reports these points: The cohort was sequenced for TCR beta chains only, and without alpha or paired-chain data the features that could be detected were limited. The classifier was reported to diagnose cytomegalovirus status with high specificity and sensitivity in both the original cohort and the validation cohort. A total of around 150 TCR beta chains were listed by the study as associated with cytomegalovirus. The presence/absence analyses assumed that sequencing depth was roughly uniform across donors, and that assumption may not be true. Across donors, most TCR sequences were observed very rarely, whereas some public TCRs were present in many individuals. Some IMGT-functional V segments, including TRBV6-2 and TRBV6-3, could not be told apart with the 87-base-pair reads, so those segments were excluded. Because HLA typing was missing for some donors at each locus, association tests included only the typed subset. The authors suggested that the approach could potentially be generalized to other disease states and immunological phenotypes. A few of the identified cytomegalovirus-associated TCR beta chains were confirmed in vitro to be specific for cytomegalovirus antigens. In a later analysis, HLA-associated TCR beta chains showed more clonal expansion and lower generation probabilities than non-associated chains that were equally common. Immune exposure information for the cohort was limited to CMV serostatus. In a later analysis, most CMV-associated TCR beta chains were found to appear HLA-restricted, with HLA associations seemingly driven largely by CMV exposure. Linkage disequilibrium might explain the correlated functional status among segregating V segments, but an unknown experimental factor could not be excluded. When HLA alleles, especially DR and DQ, strongly co-occurred, TCR associations were difficult to assign to individual alleles. According to a later genetic analysis, donors in an Asian-associated ancestry cluster had fewer N-insertions in productive TCRs than the roughly 670-donor mean. A further reported finding was that TCR beta sequences accurately predicted the HLA-A and HLA-B alleles for most subjects in the first cohort. An association between a missense DCLRE1C variant and V-gene and J-gene trimming of TCR beta chains was found in a later genetic analysis and replicated in an independent cohort. A later analysis associated about 18,000 TCR beta sequences with specific HLA alleles at a false discovery rate of 0.05. Because counts were too low, about 18 rarely observed V segments, including chromosome 9 orphons, were excluded from the earlier analysis of some 540 of the donors. The sequencing pipeline was judged likely to have produced a cluster of highly shared sequence variants as a technical artifact. In an earlier analysis of 587 of the donors, most TCR beta V segments appeared in productive rearrangements about 90% or about 30% of the time, broadly matching IMGT annotations. A later analysis found that TCR association rates varied across HLA loci, with DRB1 alleles showing the most associated TCRs and HLA-C alleles the fewest. Several of the top co-occurrence clusters appeared to be linked to parvovirus B19, influenza, CMV and Epstein-Barr virus, according to a later analysis.

V lost 6 bases and J lost 6 bases; the stretch between them is 16 bases long. CDR1 and CDR2 are drawn from the germline V gene: SNHLY, FYNNEI. Taken from cysteine to phenylalanine, the CDR3 has 14 residues. The retained sequence is limited to the CDR3, 42 bases, with the frame set at the first base. This clone was observed a single time. Its antigen target is currently unknown. Base qualities are missing; no much larger clone stands one base away. The receptor chain draws on TRBV2 and TRBJ2-3; a tentative D call is TRBD2 (6 bases match). The material sequenced was PBMCs. The clonotype comes from a male donor in good health and CMV-seropositive. The DNA is as follows: TGTGCCAGCAGCGAACCGGGGAGGAGGGATACGCAGTATTTT. Translation gives CASSEPGRRDTQYF.